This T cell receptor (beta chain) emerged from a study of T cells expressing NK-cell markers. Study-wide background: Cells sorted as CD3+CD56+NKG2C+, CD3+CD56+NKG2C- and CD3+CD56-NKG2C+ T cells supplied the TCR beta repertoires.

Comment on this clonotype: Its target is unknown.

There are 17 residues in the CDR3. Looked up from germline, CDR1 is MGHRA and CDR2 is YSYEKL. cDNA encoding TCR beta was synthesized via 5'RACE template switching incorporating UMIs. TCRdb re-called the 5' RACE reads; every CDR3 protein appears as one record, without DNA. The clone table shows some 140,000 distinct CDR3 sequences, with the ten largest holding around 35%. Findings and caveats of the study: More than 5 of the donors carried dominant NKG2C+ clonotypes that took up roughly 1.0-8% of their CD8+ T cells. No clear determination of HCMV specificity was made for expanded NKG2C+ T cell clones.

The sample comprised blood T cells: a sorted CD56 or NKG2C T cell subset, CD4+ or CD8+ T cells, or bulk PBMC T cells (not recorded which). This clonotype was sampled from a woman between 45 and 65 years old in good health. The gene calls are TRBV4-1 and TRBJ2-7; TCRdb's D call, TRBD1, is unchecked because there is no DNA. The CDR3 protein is CASSQEDLTGGSYEQYF.